This T cell receptor beta chain emerged from a study of blood T cell repertoires in COVID-19. Study-wide background: Acute and convalescent COVID-19 specimens originated in the United States, Italy and Spain.

The authors' processing: Amplification from reference gene primers served as the basis for estimated nucleated cell counts. This table comes from immunoSEQ multiplex PCR, and its TCRdb copy is limited to in-frame clones, with some not included. That table supplies the V and J calls and clone size; D and trimming were determined from the DNA. The data show 250,000 to 300,000 clones, more than 65% seen once. V shed 5 bases, J shed 7 bases, and the junction held 9 bases outside the gene matches. Germline CDR1 SGHTA, CDR2 FQGNSA. The CDR3 totals 15 residues. The chain employs TRBV7-2 and TRBJ2-1; 9 nucleotides align to TRBD2. Sequencing was carried out using peripheral blood. The TCR sequence derives from a young woman with acute or convalescent COVID-19. The CDR3 loop is CASSRSGSPTNEQFF. In DNA, the CDR3 is TGTGCCAGCAGCCGTAGCGGGAGCCCGACGAATGAGCAGTTCTTC. Together with reference TRBV7-2 and TRBJ2-1, the CDR3 gives the full variable domain: GAGVSQSPSNKVTEKGKDVELRCDPISGHTALYWYRQSLGQGLEFLIYFQGNSAPDKSGLPSDRFSAERTGGSVSTLTIQRTQQEDSAVYLCASSRSGSPTNEQFFGPGTRLTVL.